A single sample is the source of the 14 T cell receptor beta chains below, sequenced in a study of shared clonotypes between healthy human individuals. Assay: immunoSEQ multiplex PCR; the TCRdb copy retains only in-frame clones and omits some. The data show under 1,100,000 clones, about four fifths seen once. The sequencing input was memory CD4+ T cells from PBMCs. Subset in this sample: CD45RA-negative fraction. These receptors were collected from a man aged 18 to 29 in good health. Some clones in this sample may be carry-over from other donors' samples.

This rearrangement joins TRBV29-1 to TRBJ2-7; TRBD1 matches at 9 bases. The CDR3 extends over 13 amino acids. V shed 6 bases, J shed 4 bases, and the junction held 7 bases outside the gene matches. CDR1 and CDR2 (germline): SQVTM, ANQGSEA. DNA for the CDR3: TGCAGCGTCGGGACAGGGTCCGGATACGAGCAGTACTTC. Its translation is CSVGTGSGYEQYF.

Regarding this clone: This sample includes further DNA sequences coding for the same CDR3. The J gene is TRBJ1-5, the V gene TRBV2; 8 bases line up with TRBD1. This CDR3 has 13 residues. Germline CDR1 SNHLY, CDR2 FYNNEI. J lost 4 bases, V lost 4 bases, and 0 bases had no gene match. This CDR3 reads CASSGQGNQPQHF. The CDR3 DNA reads TGTGCCAGCAGTGGACAGGGGAATCAGCCCCAGCATTTT.

The sample holds one count of this clone. The chain recombines TRBV6-1 with TRBJ2-7; the match to TRBD2 covers 13 bases. Germline V gene lookup returns CDR1 MNHNS and CDR2 SASEGT. The V gene end was trimmed by 1 base and the J gene end by 6 bases; junction bases not matched to a gene: 0. The CDR3 sequence is 14 residues long. DNA for the CDR3: TGTGCCAGCAGTGAAGGACTAGCGGGAGGCGAGCAGTACTTC. Translating it yields CASSEGLAGGEQYF.

The chain employs TRBV11-2 and TRBJ1-1, with 8 bases matching TRBD1. CDR1 and CDR2 (germline): SGHAT, FQNNGV. V lost 5 bases and J lost 11; bases outside the gene matches: 7. CDR3 size: 12 residues. The CDR3 nucleotides are TGTGCCAGCAGCCCTGACAGGGGATACGCTTTCTTT. As protein: CASSPDRGYAFF.

The chain recombines TRBV15 with TRBJ2-3, with D uncertain. Germline V gene lookup returns CDR1 LNHNV and CDR2 YYDKDF (reference sequence). Trimming left V 0 bases short and J 5 bases short, with 3 bases between. This CDR3 has 12 residues. The CDR3: CATSRDVDTQYF. For the CDR3, the DNA is TGTGCCACCAGCAGAGACGTAGATACGCAGTATTTT. Using reference TRBV15 and TRBJ2-3 for the parts outside the CDR3, the full variable domain is DAMVIQNPRYQVTQFGKPVTLSCSQTLNHNVMYWYQQKSSQAPKLLFHYYDKDFNNEADTPDNFQSRRPNTSFCFLDIRSPGLGDTAMYLCATSRDVDTQYFGPGTRLTVL.

V gene TRBV10-3 combines with J gene TRBJ1-3; D uncertain. This CDR3 contains 14 residues. CDR1 and CDR2 from the germline V gene are ENHRY and SYGVKD. Trimming shortened V by 6 bases and J by 0 bases, and 9 bases separated the two germline ends. The DNA of the CDR3 is TGTGCCATCAGGACGGTGAGCTCTGGAAACACCATATATTTT. It encodes CAIRTVSSGNTIYF.

V gene TRBV6-5 combines with J gene TRBJ2-5, with D possibly matching TRBD2 (5 bases). The length of the CDR3 is 13 residues. Looked up from germline, CDR1 is MNHEY and CDR2 is SVGAGI. The V end lost 7 bases, the J end lost 1 base, and 10 bases lay between the germline ends. This CDR3 reads CASIRTGQETQYF. CDR3 coding DNA: TGTGCCAGCATTAGGACTGGCCAAGAGACCCAGTACTTC.

V is TRBV9 and J is TRBJ2-3; D is undetermined. From germline, CDR1 is SGDLS and CDR2 YYNGEE. There are 14 residues in the CDR3. Trimming cost V 2 bases and J 2 bases, with 9 bases left between them. The DNA for the CDR3 is TGTGCCAGCAGCGTCGGGCAGGCCACAGATACGCAGTATTTT. Translated: CASSVGQATDTQYF.

The table lists this clone with a count of one. Other DNA variants within this sample encode the same CDR3. V usage is TRBV2 and J usage is TRBJ2-5; no firm D call. The CDR3 contains 13 residues. V lost 4 bases, J lost 0 bases, and 6 bases lay in between. From germline, CDR1 is SNHLY and CDR2 FYNNEI. The CDR3 DNA follows: TGTGCCAGCAGTGTAGGCCACCAAGAGACCCAGTACTTC. Translating it yields CASSVGHQETQYF.

The CDR3: CASSWDRNTGELFF. In DNA form, the CDR3 reads TGTGCCAGCAGCTGGGACAGGAACACCGGGGAGCTGTTTTTT. The rearrangement joins TRBV5-4 to TRBJ2-2; 7 positions match TRBD1. Germline V gene data show CDR1 as SGHNT and CDR2 as YYREEE (reference sequence). V lost 3 bases and J lost 1; bases outside the gene matches: 0. CDR3 length equals 14 residues.

The rearrangement links TRBV28 to TRBJ2-5, with a tentative D call TRBD2 (5 bases). Per the germline V gene, CDR1 is MDHEN and CDR2 is SYDVKM. The CDR3 runs 14 residues. The V end was cut by 3 bases, the J end by 8 bases, with 16 bases between. The CDR3 DNA follows: TGTGCCAGCAGTTTCCCAGGACTGGTCGTAACCCAGTACTTC. It yields the protein CASSFPGLVVTQYF.

The chain joins TRBV18 to TRBJ1-4; 7 bases are a match to TRBD1. After removal of 1 base from V and 7 bases from J, the junction contained 3 bases not matched to a gene. CDR1 is KGHSH, CDR2 LQKENI, per germline. The CDR3 consists of 14 residues. CDR3 residues: CASSPQGAGEKLFF. The CDR3 DNA reads TGTGCCAGCTCACCACAGGGGGCCGGTGAAAAACTGTTTTTT.

A word on this clone: At the DNA level, this CDR3 is encoded by other sequences in the same sample as well. V and J are TRBV5-1 and TRBJ2-3; tentative D call: TRBD2 (6 bases). The ends were cut back, 4 bases at V and 2 bases at J, with 11 bases in the middle. CDR3 length: 14 residues. The germline V gene encodes CDR1 SGHRS and CDR2 YFSETQ. CDR3 nucleotide sequence: TGCGCCAGCAGCCCCGGAGGGTCCACAGATACGCAGTATTTT. Its protein product is CASSPGGSTDTQYF.

This clone is a singleton in its sample. This chain links TRBV5-1 with TRBJ2-3; D is unresolved. The CDR3 is 13 amino acids. The V end was cut by 4 bases, the J end by 6 bases, with 12 bases between. Germline V gives CDR1 SGHRS, CDR2 YFSETQ. CDR3 sequence: CASSPESPDTQYF. The CDR3 DNA reads as TGCGCCAGCAGCCCGGAGAGTCCGGATACGCAGTATTTT. The full variable domain, completed using reference TRBV5-1 and TRBJ2-3, is KAGVTQTPRYLIKTRGQQVTLSCSPISGHRSVSWYQQTPGQGLQFLFEYFSETQRNKGNFPGRFSGRQFSNSRSEMNVSTLELGDSALYLCASSPESPDTQYFGPGTRLTVL.